One TCR beta chain is described in this entry. The antigen remains unidentified. Trimming took 5 bases from V and 5 from J; bases not matched to a gene: 21. Looked up from germline, CDR1 is SGHVS and CDR2 is FNYEAQ. The CDR3 sequence is 20 residues long. This record belongs to a study of cytomegalovirus exposure and HLA in healthy donors. Primers for the PCR totalled 60 Vbeta and 13 Jbeta. TCRdb's copy holds only in-frame clones and misses some; the assay was immunoSEQ multiplex PCR. The sample data list about 170,000 clones. General study points: With high specificity and sensitivity, the classifier reportedly diagnosed cytomegalovirus status. Among the CMV-associated chains, three were confirmed in vitro as specific for CMV antigens. Later, an analysis found that common viral pathogens appeared to be linked with several of the most significant clusters.

The gene calls are TRBV7-6 and TRBJ2-2, with 9 bases lining up with TRBD2. This sequence was found in a woman aged 55-69 years in good health and CMV-seronegative. Sequencing input: PBMCs. CDR3 in amino acids: CASSTPGLAAEGSRTGELFF. CDR3 sequence (DNA): TGTGCCAGCAGCACGCCGGGACTAGCAGCAGAAGGGAGCAGAACCGGGGAGCTGTTTTTT.